The rows below give T cell receptor beta chains drawn from one sample of a study of graft-versus-host responses after intestinal transplantation. These TCRs' antigens remain unknown. Repertoires were generated with immunoSEQ multiplex PCR, while TCRdb's copy carries only in-frame clones and drops some. The sample has some 90,000 clones, about 90% seen once. This specimen was unstimulated CD8+ T cells sorted from spleen or lymph node cells, taken before transplant. The source of these receptors is a human donor who was the organ donor for an intestinal transplant. The conserved cysteine and the conserved F or W are not part of the CDR3 here. The order of the fields is V gene, J gene, clone size, CDR3 protein. Clone size is not always given. Where it is, it says once, few, many or a class for expanded clones.

TRBV27	TRBJ1-2	NA	ASSLNNNYGYT
TRBV6-5	NA	NA	ASRSGAEQY
TRBV18	TRBJ1-1	NA	ASSPSRQGARTEAF
TRBV2	TRBJ1-6	NA	ASIPGHGQNSPLH
TRBV4-3	NA	NA	ASSPVPGPSYEQY
TRBV4-3	TRBJ2-1	NA	ASSQEASGGWGEQF
TRBV27	TRBJ2-7	NA	ASSLQGGYEQY
TRBV6-5	TRBJ2-7	NA	ASSYSADSYEQY
TRBV28	TRBJ1-1	few	ASSKTGWIDVAF
TRBV5-4	TRBJ1-1	NA	ASSFSRNTEAF
TRBV20-1	TRBJ1-1	NA	SGDRHYEAF
TRBV1	TRBJ2-7	NA	TSSQDRSGGPYEQY
TRBV28	TRBJ2-3	NA	ASSFRRGGGTDTQY
TRBV6-1	TRBJ2-1	NA	ASGEQF
TRBV5-5	TRBJ2-5	NA	ASSYSLRQLLPLVGQY
TRBV19	TRBJ1-1	NA	ASGGGNTEAF
TRBV28	TRBJ2-6	NA	ASSPPPGQGTGANVLT
TRBV2	TRBJ2-5	NA	ASSEGTGFYQETQY
TRBV13	NA	NA	ASSPPRDRGHEQY
TRBV5-4	TRBJ2-1	NA	ASSSSTRIYNEQF
TRBV12-5	TRBJ2-5	NA	ASGLGGQVRETQY
TRBV4-1	TRBJ1-1	NA	ASSQDPGQRTEAF
TRBV2	TRBJ1-2	NA	ASDGAGGPLYGYT
TRBV7-2	TRBJ1-1	NA	ASSYSTGMNTEAF
TRBV7-6	TRBJ2-7	NA	ACGGPNEQY
TRBV7-3	TRBJ2-2	NA	ASAPGTGELF
TRBV13	TRBJ1-5	few	ASSLGGTPNQPQH
TRBV9	TRBJ2-1	NA	ASSVLGRRVSLDEQF
TRBV19	TRBJ1-6	NA	ASSMGQGNSPLH
TRBV6-5	TRBJ1-3	NA	ASSPGAVGNTIY
TRBV5-1	TRBJ2-3	NA	ASSFPYLTDTQY
TRBV9	TRBJ2-2	NA	ASRTGVGTGELF
TRBV13	TRBJ2-7	NA	ASSQWGQGYEQY
TRBV9	TRBJ2-7	NA	ASSYTGGEQY
TRBV27	TRBJ1-6	NA	ASSLQGDNSPLH
TRBV6-4	TRBJ1-5	NA	ASSELGPNSVLNQPQH
TRBV6-1	TRBJ2-7	NA	AAYLGTGAYEQY
TRBV4-3	TRBJ2-3	NA	ASSQEDSPNTQY
TRBV4-3	TRBJ1-2	NA	ASSQEPGQGAGLC
TRBV4-2	TRBJ2-5	once	ASSQDSGEGSETQY
TRBV9	NA	NA	ASSVDPAGPEQY
TRBV27	TRBJ2-7	NA	ASSLSRGLYEQY
TRBV27	TRBJ1-2	NA	ASSFQGGYGYT
TRBV7-9	TRBJ1-1	NA	ASSLLGQGVTEAF
TRBV19	TRBJ1-1	NA	ASNPGGAEAF
TRBV5-6	TRBJ2-7	NA	ASSLRGALYEQY
TRBV27	TRBJ2-2	NA	ASSLVAGHPGGELF
TRBV5-1	TRBJ2-7	NA	ASSRPQAREQY
TRBV27	TRBJ2-7	NA	ASSSRSTGTGEQY
TRBV7-9	TRBJ2-1	NA	ASSPGVAVYNEQF
TRBV2	TRBJ2-7	NA	ATTGGYEQY
TRBV27	TRBJ1-2	once	ASSPWTGGDGYT
TRBV7-2	TRBJ2-1	NA	ASSPETGGIIFDEQF
TRBV28	TRBJ1-3	few	ASSLKISLSGNTIY